This T cell receptor (beta chain) was recovered during a study of identical twins. Study outcomes and limitations: Some out-of-frame alpha sequences were shared by twins, and these showed excess low generation probability.

Carrying unique molecular identifiers, the cDNA also gained a universal primer site through template switching. TCRdb itself ran the 5' RACE reads through MiXCR, one entry per CDR3 protein. This table has more than 250,000 distinct CDR3 sequences, around 8.8% appearing once. This clonotype was seen more than once but under ten times. Antigen unknown. The CDR3 is 16 residues long. Trimming took off 1 base at V and 0 bases at J, with 12 bases between the two ends. This sample also belongs to another study, concerning yellow fever vaccine responses in identical twins.

The material sequenced was memory (CD45RO+) T cells sorted from blood. The rearrangement uses TRBV12-3 or TRBV12-4 and TRBJ1-1, with D unresolved. The sequence derives from a woman aged 18-35 years in good health. CDR3 loop: CASSLEARLMNTEAFF. The CDR3 nucleotides are TGTGCCAGCAGTTTAGAGGCGCGACTCATGAACACTGAAGCTTTCTTT.